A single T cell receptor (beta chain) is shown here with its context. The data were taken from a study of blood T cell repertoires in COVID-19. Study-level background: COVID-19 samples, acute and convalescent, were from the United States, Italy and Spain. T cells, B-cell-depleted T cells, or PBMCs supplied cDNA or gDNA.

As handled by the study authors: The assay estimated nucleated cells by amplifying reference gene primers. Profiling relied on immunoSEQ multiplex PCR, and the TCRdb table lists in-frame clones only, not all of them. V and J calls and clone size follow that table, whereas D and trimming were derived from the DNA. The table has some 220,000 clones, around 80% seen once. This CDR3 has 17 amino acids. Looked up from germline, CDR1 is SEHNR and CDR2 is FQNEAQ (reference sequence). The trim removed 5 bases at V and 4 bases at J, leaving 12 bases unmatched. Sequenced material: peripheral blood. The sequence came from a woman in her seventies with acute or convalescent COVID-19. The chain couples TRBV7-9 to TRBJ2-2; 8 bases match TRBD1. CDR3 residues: CASSHRPGTGRTGELFF. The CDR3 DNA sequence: TGTGCCAGCAGCCACCGACCGGGGACAGGACGCACCGGGGAGCTGTTTTTT.